A single T cell receptor (beta chain) is shown here with its context. This sample is part of a study of shared clonotypes between healthy human individuals. A CD45RA+ naive subset and a CD45RA-negative memory subset were split from CD4+ cells. Libraries were prepared by immunoSEQ multiplex PCR; TCRdb keeps only in-frame clonotypes and omits some of them. The data hold over 1.5 million clones, with 95% to 99% observed a single time. This TCR came from a man aged 30 to 39 in good health. The sample taken for sequencing was naive CD4+ T cells sorted from blood. Subset meaning: CD45RA+ positively selected.

CDR3 DNA: TGCGCCAGCAGCGCAGGACAGGGCTCGTACCAAGAGACCCAGTACTTC. It is translated as CASSAGQGSYQETQYF. The rearrangement joins TRBV5-1 to TRBJ2-5; 8 bases agree with TRBD1. V shed 4 bases, J shed 0 bases, and the junction held 8 bases outside the gene matches. Germline V lookup: CDR1 SGHRS, CDR2 YFSETQ. CDR3 length: 16 amino acids.